Presented here are 23 T cell receptor beta chains from one specimen sequenced in a study of blood T cell repertoires in COVID-19. Method: immunoSEQ multiplex PCR; TCRdb's copy keeps in-frame clones and lacks some. This sample has under 150,000 clones, with approximately 90% found just once. Input material: peripheral blood. The receptors originated from an older woman who had recovered from COVID-19.

The V and J genes are TRBV28 and TRBJ2-3; D may be TRBD2 (5 bases). Germline V CDR1 and CDR2: MDHEN, SYDVKM. This CDR3 contains 14 residues. Trimming took 7 bases from V and 2 from J, leaving 13 bases between them. CDR3 sequence: CASTTRRYTDTQYF. The CDR3 nucleotides are TGTGCCAGCACCACTAGGCGGTACACAGATACGCAGTATTTT.

The CDR3: CASSLFSGQGKDTQYF. The DNA of the CDR3 is TGTGCCAGCAGCTTGTTTTCGGGACAGGGTAAGGATACGCAGTATTTT. V usage is TRBV7-9 and J usage is TRBJ2-3; 9 bases are shared with TRBD1. This CDR3 contains 16 residues. The V segment lost 3 bases and the J segment 6 bases; nucleotides outside the gene matches: 10. CDR1 is SEHNR and CDR2 is FQNEAQ in the germline V gene (reference sequence). The full variable domain, rest sourced from reference TRBV7-9 and TRBJ2-3, is DTGVSQNPRHKITKRGQNVTFRCDPISEHNRLYWYRQTLGQGPEFLTYFQNEAQLEKSRLLSDRFSAERPKGSFSTLEIQRTEQGDSAMYLCASSLFSGQGKDTQYFGPGTRLTVL.

This clone was observed a handful of times. The chain combines TRBV10-1 with TRBJ2-7; D is ambiguous. CDR1 and CDR2 from the germline V gene are WNHNN and SYGVQD (reference sequence). This CDR3 comprises 16 residues. V was trimmed by 0 bases and J by 0 bases, leaving 12 bases between them. The CDR3 sequence: CASSESNQANSYEQYF. Here the CDR3 DNA reads TGCGCCAGCAGTGAGTCGAACCAGGCCAACTCCTACGAGCAGTACTTC.

This clone came up a few times. The chain couples TRBV10-3 to TRBJ2-1; no reliable D call. V was pared by 0 bases and J by 6 bases, with 6 bases between. The CDR3 contains 13 residues. The germline CDR1 and CDR2 sequences are ENHRY and SYGVKD. The CDR3 sequence is CAISESNSNEQFF. As DNA, the CDR3 is TGTGCCATCAGTGAGTCTAACTCCAATGAGCAGTTCTTC.

This clone was recorded a few times. Other nucleotide sequences in the sample specify the same CDR3. The rearrangement uses TRBV7-3 and TRBJ1-1; D possibly corresponds to TRBD1 (6 bases). The ends were cut back, 0 bases at V and 1 base at J, with 6 bases in the middle. The V gene's germline CDR1 is SGHTA and CDR2 FQGTGA. The CDR3 runs 14 residues. The CDR3 spells CASSLTGGNTEAFF. The CDR3 DNA follows: TGTGCCAGCAGCTTAACAGGGGGGAACACTGAAGCTTTCTTT.

The CDR3 bases are TGTGCCAGCGGCAGGGGGCGCTCCTCGGAGACCCAGTACTTC. It specifies CASGRGRSSETQYF. J is TRBJ2-5 and V is TRBV7-2, with TRBD1 matching 8 bases. J was trimmed by 5 bases and V by 8 bases; bases with no gene match: 10. The germline V gene has CDR1 SGHTA and CDR2 FQGNSA. The CDR3 runs 14 residues.

The chain recombines TRBV21-1 with TRBJ2-5; the tabulated D call, TRBD2, remains unverified against the DNA. TRBV21-1 is termed a pseudogene. This CDR3 spans 15 amino acids. The CDR3 coding sequence is TGTGCCAGCAGCAAAAAACGGAGGGGAGGAGAGACCCAGTACTTC. Its protein product is CASSKKRRGGETQYF.

CDR3 sequence (DNA): TGTGCCAGCAGCTCCCAGATCGGGGGGGAGGGGGGCACAGATACGCAGTATTTT. The encoded protein is CASSSQIGGEGGTDTQYF. V is TRBV7-8 and J is TRBJ2-3; 8 positions match TRBD2. Per germline, CDR1 SGHVS and CDR2 FQNEAQ. The CDR3 is 18 residues long. V dropped 4 bases and J dropped 1; count of bases not matched to a gene: 13. The full variable domain, in which reference TRBV7-8 and TRBJ2-3 provide the parts outside the CDR3, is GAGVSQSPRYKVAKRGQDVALRCDPISGHVSLFWYQQALGQGPEFLTYFQNEAQLDKSGLPSDRFFAERPEGSVSTLKIQRTQQEDSAVYLCASSSQIGGEGGTDTQYFGPGTRLTVL.

The chain links TRBV5-4 to TRBJ2-1; D gene uncertain. This CDR3 has 15 amino acids. Germline CDR1 is SGHNT and CDR2 is YYREEE (reference sequence). Trimming took 1 base from V and 0 from J, leaving 8 bases between them. The CDR3 coding sequence is TGTGCCAGCAGCTTGACGTCTAGCTCCTACAATGAGCAGTTCTTC. Translation gives CASSLTSSSYNEQFF.

The chain joins TRBV7-9 to TRBJ2-2; tentatively, D is TRBD2 (7 bases). The CDR3 covers 17 residues. The V end lost 0 bases, the J end lost 0 bases, and 11 bases lay between the germline ends. CDR1 and CDR2 (germline): SEHNR, FQNEAQ (reference sequence). The CDR3 DNA follows: TGTGCCAGCAGCTTAGCGTGGGGGGGCGCGAACACCGGGGAGCTGTTTTTT. Translating gives CASSLAWGGANTGELFF.

This clone showed up just once. The chain has TRBV5-1 and TRBJ1-3; the match to TRBD1 covers 10 bases. J was trimmed by 1 base and V by 5 bases; bases with no gene match: 6. CDR1 is SGHRS and CDR2 is YFSETQ in the germline V gene. This CDR3 has 16 amino acids. The CDR3, as DNA: TGCGCCAGCAGGGGACAGGGGTCCGCGTCTGGAAACACCATATATTTT. Its protein product is CASRGQGSASGNTIYF.

The chain employs TRBV13 and TRBJ2-3, with 7 bases fitting TRBD2. After removal of 8 bases from V and 3 bases from J, the junction contained 8 bases not matched to a gene. The germline gives CDR1 PRHDT, CDR2 FYEKMQ (reference sequence). The CDR3 covers 14 residues. The CDR3 region has the DNA TGTGCCAGCGGTCGGGCGGGGGAAACAGATACGCAGTATTTT. Translating gives CASGRAGETDTQYF.

V usage is TRBV4-2 and J usage is TRBJ2-3, with 12 bases aligning to TRBD2. The ends lost 0 bases at V and 6 bases at J; junction bases unmatched: 7. The CDR3 extends over 17 amino acids. Germline V lookup: CDR1 LGHNA, CDR2 YNFKEQ. CDR3 sequence (DNA): TGTGCCAGCAGCCAAGATCCTAGCGGGAGGGGGGCGGATACGCAGTATTTT. Amino acid sequence: CASSQDPSGRGADTQYF.

This sequence joins TRBV18 and TRBJ2-7; D not resolved. The length of the CDR3 is 14 residues. Germline V CDR1 and CDR2: KGHSH, LQKENI. With 2 bases removed from V and 5 bases from J, the gap between germline ends came to 13 bases. The CDR3 reads CASSPSPAADEQYF. In DNA form, the CDR3 reads TGTGCCAGCTCACCATCTCCGGCGGCGGACGAGCAGTACTTC.

The chain joins TRBV5-4 to TRBJ1-4; D remains ambiguous. The V and J ends lost 0 bases and 7 bases respectively, with 13 bases between them. The V gene's germline CDR1 is SGHNT and CDR2 YYREEE (reference sequence). The CDR3 loop spans 15 amino acids. The CDR3 here is CASSLESGGGEKLFF. CDR3 nucleotides: TGTGCCAGCAGCTTGGAATCGGGCGGAGGTGAAAAACTGTTTTTT.

The chain carries TRBV5-4 and TRBJ2-7, with a possible D match to TRBD1 (5 bases). Trimming took off 0 bases at V and 3 bases at J, with 7 bases between the two ends. Germline loops: CDR1 SGHNT, CDR2 YYREEE (reference sequence). The CDR3 runs to 13 residues. The DNA of the CDR3 is TGTGCCAGCAGCTTGGGACAGAACTACGAGCAGTACTTC. Its protein is CASSLGQNYEQYF.

V and J are TRBV4-1 and TRBJ1-2; TRBD1 matches 7 bases. This CDR3 comprises 14 residues. Germline lookup yields CDR1 MGHRA and CDR2 YSYEKL. J lost 4 bases, V lost 1 base, and 3 bases had no gene match. The CDR3 protein is CASSQGPGGYGYTF. The CDR3 DNA follows: TGCGCCAGCAGCCAAGGTCCAGGGGGCTATGGCTACACCTTC.

V is TRBV5-1 and J is TRBJ2-2, with 9 nucleotides matching TRBD1. Germline V gives CDR1 SGHRS, CDR2 YFSETQ. V was pared by 4 bases and J by 3 bases, with 4 bases of the junction left unmatched. The CDR3 runs to 15 residues. The chain's CDR3 is CASSRTGGDTGELFF. The CDR3 nucleotides read TGCGCCAGCAGCCGTACAGGGGGCGACACCGGGGAGCTGTTTTTT. Based on the CDR3 plus reference TRBV5-1 and TRBJ2-2, the full variable domain is KAGVTQTPRYLIKTRGQQVTLSCSPISGHRSVSWYQQTPGQGLQFLFEYFSETQRNKGNFPGRFSGRQFSNSRSEMNVSTLELGDSALYLCASSRTGGDTGELFFGEGSRLTVL.

The chain employs TRBV4-3 and TRBJ1-5; D is unclear. The CDR3 runs to 13 residues. Germline CDR1 reads LGHNA; CDR2 reads YSLEER. The V end lost 0 bases, the J end lost 5 bases, and 5 bases lay between the germline ends. The CDR3 region has the DNA TGCGCCAGCAGCCAAGACAGATATCAGCCCCAGCATTTT. It yields the protein CASSQDRYQPQHF.

The chain links TRBV15 to TRBJ2-1; unclear D gene. V was pared by 2 bases and J by 8 bases, with 10 bases between. The CDR3 is 13 residues long. In germline, CDR1 is LNHNV, CDR2 YYDKDF (reference sequence). The DNA of the CDR3 is TGTGCCACCAGCAGATTTACTCTGGATGAGCAGTTCTTC. Its translation: CATSRFTLDEQFF.

This chain joins TRBV12-3 or TRBV12-4 and TRBJ1-3; D remains unclear. CDR3 length: 13 residues. Trimming removed 4 bases from V and 7 bases from J, with 11 bases in between. The CDR3 DNA reads as TGTGCCAGCAGTTATGGAGTGATTAACACCATATATTTT. Amino acids: CASSYGVINTIYF.

The chain joins TRBV28 to TRBJ1-4, with TRBD1 as a possible D gene (6 bases). V gave up 5 bases and J gave up 8 bases, with 9 bases separating them. The CDR3 runs to 12 residues. The germline gives CDR1 MDHEN, CDR2 SYDVKM. In nucleotides, the CDR3 is TGTGCCAGCAGTCGTACAGGGGAAAAACTGTTTTTT. Amino acids: CASSRTGEKLFF.

This chain uses TRBV7-2 with TRBJ1-2, with D maybe TRBD1 (6 bases). The CDR3 spans 13 residues. Trimming removed 3 bases at V and 6 bases at J, with 11 bases between. CDR1 and CDR2 from the germline V gene are SGHTA and FQGNSA. CDR3 residues: CASSFDRRNGYTF. CDR3 DNA sequence: TGTGCCAGCAGCTTCGACAGGAGGAATGGCTACACCTTC.